These T cell receptor beta chains were read from a single sample in a study of radiation and T cells in renal cell carcinoma. The assay was immunoSEQ multiplex PCR, and TCRdb's table has in-frame clones only and misses some. The table has nearly 20,000 clones, roughly 62% seen once; the top ten hold under 15%. Sequencing used tumor tissue, obtained from a patient whose treatment included radiotherapy and nephrectomy. These receptors were taken from a woman in her 70s with renal cell carcinoma. Each CDR3 is given with its conserved first and last residue. The D gene is left open where the match is weak. Rows may omit the clone size; those that give it use once, few, many or a size class.

NA,TRBV7-8,TRBJ1-1,NA,CASSLAQGGATEAFF,TGTGCCAGCAGCTTAGCGCAGGGAGGGGCCACTGAAGCTTTCTTT
TRBD2,TRBV5-1,TRBJ2-5,NA,CASSRGGQETQYF,TGCGCCAGCTCGCGGGGGGGGCAAGAGACCCAGTACTTC
TRBD1,TRBV11-2,TRBJ1-4,NA,CASSPGQGREKLFF,TGTGCCAGCAGCCCGGGACAGGGGCGGGAAAAACTGTTTTTT
TRBD2,TRBV2,TRBJ2-5,NA,CASGLAGGARQETQYF,TGTGCCAGCGGACTAGCGGGGGGCGCCCGCCAAGAGACCCAGTACTTC
NA,TRBV4-2,TRBJ2-7,NA,CASSQDLKGEQYF,TGTGCCAGCAGCCAAGATCTAAAGGGCGAGCAGTACTTC
NA,TRBV14,TRBJ1-6,NA,CASSQVHNSPLHF,TGTGCCAGCAGCCAAGTACATAATTCACCCCTCCACTTT
NA,TRBV5-1,TRBJ2-2,NA,CASSNRLSKNTGELFF,TGCGCCAGCAGCAACAGACTCTCGAAGAACACCGGGGAGCTGTTTTTT
NA,TRBV30,TRBJ1-2,medium-sized,CAWSGLWGFGYTF,TGTGCCTGGAGTGGGCTGTGGGGGTTTGGCTACACCTTC
TRBD1,TRBV6-1,TRBJ1-2,few,CASSKTGRNYGYTF,TGTGCCAGCAGTAAGACAGGGCGGAACTATGGCTACACCTTC
TRBD1,TRBV28,TRBJ1-2,NA,CASKPGQASANYGYTF,TGTGCCAGCAAACCGGGACAGGCGAGCGCTAACTATGGCTACACCTTC
NA,TRBV29-1,TRBJ2-3,NA,CSARPGSGVGTDTQYF,TGCAGCGCCCGACCTGGATCGGGGGTCGGCACAGATACGCAGTATTTT
NA,TRBV11-2,TRBJ1-2,NA,CASSLGENYGYTF,TGTGCCAGCAGCTTAGGGGAGAACTATGGCTACACCTTC
NA,TRBV27,TRBJ2-5,few,CASSYRTGETQYF,TGTGCCAGCAGTTACAGGACTGGGGAGACCCAGTACTTC
NA,TRBV4-1,TRBJ2-3,NA,CASSQDPGTTDTQYF,TGCGCCAGCAGCCAAGATCCGGGAACCACAGATACGCAGTATTTT
NA,TRBV20-1,TRBJ2-2,few,CSARRTGELFF,TGCAGTGCTAGAAGGACCGGGGAGCTGTTTTTT
TRBD1,TRBV6-1,TRBJ1-1,NA,CASTGQSNTEAFF,TGTGCCAGCACGGGACAGTCGAACACTGAAGCTTTCTTT
NA,TRBV7-2,TRBJ2-3,NA,CASSLEWGDTQYF,TGTGCCAGCAGCTTAGAATGGGGAGATACGCAGTATTTT
TRBD2,TRBV15,TRBJ2-1,NA,CATSIPTSGGAYEQFF,TGTGCCACCAGCATCCCGACTAGCGGGGGGGCTTATGAGCAGTTCTTC
TRBD1,TRBV10-3,TRBJ1-2,NA,CATEPGQGSYGYTF,TGTGCCACCGAGCCGGGACAGGGGAGCTATGGCTACACCTTC
TRBD1,TRBV5-4,TRBJ1-4,NA,CASSLSGTGGEKLFF,TGTGCCAGCAGCCTCTCCGGGACAGGGGGTGAAAAACTGTTTTTT
TRBD1,TRBV19,TRBJ1-5,NA,CASNSPGTGANQPQHF,TGTGCCAGTAACTCCCCCGGGACAGGGGCCAATCAGCCCCAGCATTTT
TRBD2,TRBV7-9,TRBJ2-5,NA,CASSPTSGGVLRETQYF,TGTGCCAGCAGCCCGACTAGCGGGGGCGTTCTACGTGAGACCCAGTACTTC
NA,TRBV19,TRBJ1-3,NA,CASRAASGNTIYF,TGTGCCAGTAGGGCTGCCTCTGGAAACACCATATATTTT
TRBD1,TRBV6-1,TRBJ2-7,NA,CASSEKRTGYFEQYF,TGTGCCAGCAGTGAAAAGCGGACAGGGTATTTCGAGCAGTACTTC
NA,TRBV9,TRBJ1-3,NA,CASSVGDSGNTIYF,TGTGCCAGCAGCGTAGGAGACTCTGGAAACACCATATATTTT
NA,TRBV10-3,TRBJ1-1,few,CAISESLTNTEAFF,TGTGCCATCAGTGAGTCCCTGACGAACACTGAAGCTTTCTTT